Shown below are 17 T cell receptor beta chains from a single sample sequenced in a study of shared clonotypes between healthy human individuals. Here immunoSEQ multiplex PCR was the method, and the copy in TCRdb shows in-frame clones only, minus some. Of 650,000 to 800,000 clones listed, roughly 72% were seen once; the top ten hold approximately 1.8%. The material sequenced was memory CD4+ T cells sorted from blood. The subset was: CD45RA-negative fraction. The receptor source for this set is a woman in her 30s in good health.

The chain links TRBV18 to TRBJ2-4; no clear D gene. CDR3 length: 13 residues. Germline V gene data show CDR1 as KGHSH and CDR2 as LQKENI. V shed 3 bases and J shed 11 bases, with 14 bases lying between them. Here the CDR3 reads CASSPVGNMFQYF. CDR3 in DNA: TGTGCCAGCTCACCGGTCGGCAACATGTTTCAGTACTTC. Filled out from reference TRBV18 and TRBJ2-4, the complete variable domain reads NAGVMQNPRHLVRRRGQEARLRCSPMKGHSHVYWYRQLPEEGLKFMVYLQKENIIDESGMPKERFSAEFPKEGPSILRIQQVVRGDSAAYFCASSPVGNMFQYFGAGTRLSVL.

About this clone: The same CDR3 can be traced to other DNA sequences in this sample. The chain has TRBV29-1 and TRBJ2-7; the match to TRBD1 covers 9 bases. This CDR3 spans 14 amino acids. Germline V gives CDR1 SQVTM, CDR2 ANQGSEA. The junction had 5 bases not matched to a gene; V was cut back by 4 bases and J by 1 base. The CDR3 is CSVAGQGPSYEQYF. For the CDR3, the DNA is TGCAGCGTTGCCGGACAGGGGCCGTCCTACGAGCAGTACTTC.

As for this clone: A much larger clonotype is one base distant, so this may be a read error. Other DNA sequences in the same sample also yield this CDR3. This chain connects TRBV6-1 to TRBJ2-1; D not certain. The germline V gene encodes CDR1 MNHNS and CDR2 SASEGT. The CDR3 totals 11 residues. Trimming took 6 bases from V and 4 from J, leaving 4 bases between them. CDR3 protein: CASSQYNEQFF. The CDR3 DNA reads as TGTGCCAGCAGCCAATACAATGAGCAGTTCTTC.

This chain's CDR3 is CASSSSGGNYGYTF. The CDR3 DNA is TGTGCCAGCAGCTCGTCGGGAGGGAACTATGGCTACACCTTC. The chain is built from TRBV5-5 and TRBJ1-2; no firm D call. V was cut by 3 bases and J by 2 bases, with 11 bases left in between. From germline, CDR1 is SGHKS and CDR2 YYEKEE (reference sequence). This CDR3 contains 14 residues.

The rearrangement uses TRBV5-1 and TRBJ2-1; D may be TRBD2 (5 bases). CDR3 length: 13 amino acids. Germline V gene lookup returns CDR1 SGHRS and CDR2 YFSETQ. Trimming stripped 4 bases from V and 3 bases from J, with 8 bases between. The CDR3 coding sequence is TGCGCCAGCAGCACGACTAACTACAATGAGCAGTTCTTC. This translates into CASSTTNYNEQFF.

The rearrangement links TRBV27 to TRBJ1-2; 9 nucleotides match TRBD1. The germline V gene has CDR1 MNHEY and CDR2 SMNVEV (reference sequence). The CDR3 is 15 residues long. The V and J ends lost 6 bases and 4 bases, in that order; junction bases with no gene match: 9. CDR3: CASSKGTGSIYGYTF. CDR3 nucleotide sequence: TGTGCCAGCAGCAAAGGGACAGGGTCGATCTATGGCTACACCTTC.

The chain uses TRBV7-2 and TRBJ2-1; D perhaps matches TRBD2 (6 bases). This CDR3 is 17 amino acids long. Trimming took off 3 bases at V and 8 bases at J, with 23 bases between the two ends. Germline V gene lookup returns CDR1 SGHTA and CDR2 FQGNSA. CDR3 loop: CASSLAGGTETLDEQFF. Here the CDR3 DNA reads TGTGCCAGCAGCTTGGCGGGCGGGACTGAAACCTTGGATGAGCAGTTCTTC. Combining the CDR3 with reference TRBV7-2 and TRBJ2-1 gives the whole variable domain GAGVSQSPSNKVTEKGKDVELRCDPISGHTALYWYRQSLGQGLEFLIYFQGNSAPDKSGLPSDRFSAERTGGSVSTLTIQRTQQEDSAVYLCASSLAGGTETLDEQFFGPGTRLTVL.

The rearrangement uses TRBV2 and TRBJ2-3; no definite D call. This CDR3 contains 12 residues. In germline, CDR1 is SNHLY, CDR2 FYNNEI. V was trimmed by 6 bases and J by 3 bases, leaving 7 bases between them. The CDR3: CASRALTDTQYF. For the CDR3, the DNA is TGTGCCAGCAGGGCGCTGACAGATACGCAGTATTTT.

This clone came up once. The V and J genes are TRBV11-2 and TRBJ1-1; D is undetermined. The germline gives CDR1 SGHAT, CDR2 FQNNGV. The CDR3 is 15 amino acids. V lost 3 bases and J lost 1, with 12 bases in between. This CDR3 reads CASSLASGSNTEAFF. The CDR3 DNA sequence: TGTGCCAGCAGCTTGGCTTCGGGATCGAACACTGAAGCTTTCTTT.

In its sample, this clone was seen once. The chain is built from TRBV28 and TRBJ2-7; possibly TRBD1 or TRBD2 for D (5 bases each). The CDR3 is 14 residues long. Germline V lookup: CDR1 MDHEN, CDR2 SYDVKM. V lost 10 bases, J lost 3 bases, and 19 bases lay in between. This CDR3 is CATQPPGPRYEQYF. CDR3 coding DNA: TGTGCCACTCAACCCCCGGGACCTCGCTACGAGCAGTACTTC.

The CDR3 spells CASRFSVSNVLTF. The CDR3 DNA is TGTGCCAGTAGGTTTAGTGTCTCCAACGTCCTGACTTTC. The V gene is TRBV19, the J gene TRBJ2-6; no definite D call. This CDR3 has 13 residues. V gave up 6 bases and J gave up 8 bases, with 11 bases separating them. Germline CDR1 reads LNHDA; CDR2 reads SQIVND (reference sequence).

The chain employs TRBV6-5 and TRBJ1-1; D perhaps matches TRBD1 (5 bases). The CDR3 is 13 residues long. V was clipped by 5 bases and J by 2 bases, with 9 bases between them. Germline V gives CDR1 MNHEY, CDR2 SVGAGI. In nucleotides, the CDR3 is TGTGCCAGCAGTACCCAGGGTAACACTGAAGCTTTCTTT. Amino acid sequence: CASSTQGNTEAFF.

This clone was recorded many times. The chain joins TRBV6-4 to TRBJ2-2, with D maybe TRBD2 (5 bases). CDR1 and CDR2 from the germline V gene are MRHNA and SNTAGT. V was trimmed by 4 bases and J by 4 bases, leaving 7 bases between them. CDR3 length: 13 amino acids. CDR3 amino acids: CASSGAGTGELFF. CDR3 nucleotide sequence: TGTGCCAGCAGTGGCGCGGGCACCGGGGAGCTGTTTTTT.

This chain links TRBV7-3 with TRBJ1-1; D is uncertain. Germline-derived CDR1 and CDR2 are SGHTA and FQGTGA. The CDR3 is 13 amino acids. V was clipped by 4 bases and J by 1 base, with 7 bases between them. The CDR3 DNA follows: TGTGCCAGCAGCTCCCCCCCGAACACTGAAGCTTTCTTT. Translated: CASSSPPNTEAFF.

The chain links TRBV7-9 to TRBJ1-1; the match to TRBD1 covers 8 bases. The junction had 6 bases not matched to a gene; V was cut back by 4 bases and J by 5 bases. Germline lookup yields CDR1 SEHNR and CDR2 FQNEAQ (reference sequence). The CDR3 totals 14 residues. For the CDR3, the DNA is TGTGCCAGCAGCTCCGGACAGGGATTTACTGAAGCTTTCTTT. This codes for CASSSGQGFTEAFF.

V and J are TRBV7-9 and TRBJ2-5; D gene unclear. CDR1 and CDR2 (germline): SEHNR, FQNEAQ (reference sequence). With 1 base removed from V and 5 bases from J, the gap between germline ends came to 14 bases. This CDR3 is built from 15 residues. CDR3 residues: CASSLDAVGRETQYF. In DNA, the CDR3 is TGTGCCAGCAGCTTAGATGCTGTCGGTAGGGAGACCCAGTACTTC. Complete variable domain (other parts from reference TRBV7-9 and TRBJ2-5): DTGVSQNPRHKITKRGQNVTFRCDPISEHNRLYWYRQTLGQGPEFLTYFQNEAQLEKSRLLSDRFSAERPKGSFSTLEIQRTEQGDSAMYLCASSLDAVGRETQYFGPGTRLLVL.

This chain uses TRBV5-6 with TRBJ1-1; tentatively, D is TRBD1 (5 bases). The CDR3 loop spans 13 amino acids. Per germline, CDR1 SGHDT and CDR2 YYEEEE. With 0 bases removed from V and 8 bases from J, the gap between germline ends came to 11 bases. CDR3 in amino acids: CASSLARGAEAFF. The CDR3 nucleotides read TGTGCCAGCAGCTTGGCTAGGGGCGCGGAAGCTTTCTTT.